The next 26 T cell receptor beta chains were all read from a single sample in a study of control samples from healthy donors and cancer patients. Some clones are missing from TCRdb's copy, which holds only in-frame ones; the method was immunoSEQ multiplex PCR. The sample lists tens of thousands of clones, about nine tenths occurring once. The specimen was blood. All receptors derive from a man between 50 and 59 years old in good health.

The chain links TRBV19 to TRBJ1-1; TRBD1 aligns across 9 bases. The CDR3 spans 14 residues. Germline values: CDR1 LNHDA, CDR2 SQIVND (reference sequence). Germline trimming cut 8 bases from V and 8 bases from J; bases unmatched to any gene: 12. The CDR3: CASRENRGRQEAFF. The CDR3 DNA reads TGTGCCAGTCGGGAGAACAGGGGGCGGCAAGAAGCTTTCTTT.

V and J are TRBV6-5 and TRBJ2-5; 8 bases line up with TRBD2. This CDR3 spans 15 amino acids. Looked up from germline, CDR1 is MNHEY and CDR2 is SVGAGI. The junction had 8 bases not matched to a gene; V was cut back by 7 bases and J by 1 base. CDR3 in DNA: TGTGCCAGCACGGGTAGCGGGGTCCTCCAAGAGACCCAGTACTTC. Protein product: CASTGSGVLQETQYF.

The chain carries TRBV19 and TRBJ1-5, with a tentative D call TRBD1 (5 bases). The CDR3 covers 15 residues. V was trimmed by 1 base and J by 5 bases, leaving 12 bases between them. Germline lookup yields CDR1 LNHDA and CDR2 SQIVND (reference sequence). The CDR3 loop reads CASSIGAGWDQPQHF. CDR3 sequence (DNA): TGTGCCAGTAGTATAGGGGCAGGGTGGGATCAGCCCCAGCATTTT.

This clone has just a few counts. This chain uses TRBV13 with TRBJ1-6, with D maybe TRBD1 (6 bases). The CDR3 runs 14 residues. V was clipped by 5 bases and J by 12 bases, with 17 bases between them. CDR1 is PRHDT and CDR2 is FYEKMQ in the germline V gene (reference sequence). The CDR3 nucleotides are TGTGCCAGCAGCCAGGGGTGGCGATCGGGACCCCTCCACTTT. Amino acids: CASSQGWRSGPLHF.

CDR3 loop: CASSPSGANVLTF. CDR3 in DNA: TGTGCCAGCAGCCCCTCTGGGGCCAACGTCCTGACTTTC. The chain has TRBV7-9 and TRBJ2-6; D is unresolved. Trimming took off 5 bases at V and 0 bases at J, with 2 bases between the two ends. Germline CDR1 reads SEHNR; CDR2 reads FQNEAQ (reference sequence). The length of the CDR3 is 13 residues.

The chain recombines TRBV10-3 with TRBJ2-3, with TRBD2 identical over 7 bases. With 3 bases clipped from V and 3 bases from J, the junction kept 9 bases outside the gene matches. Germline V gives CDR1 ENHRY, CDR2 SYGVKD. The CDR3 loop spans 16 amino acids. This CDR3 is CAISDRDYKGTDTQYF. The CDR3 bases are TGTGCCATCAGTGATCGGGACTACAAAGGGACAGATACGCAGTATTTT.

The V gene is TRBV30, the J gene TRBJ1-6; D is possibly TRBD1 (6 bases). Looked up from germline, CDR1 is GTSNPN and CDR2 is SVGIG (reference sequence). V was clipped by 1 base and J by 2 bases, with 15 bases between them. This CDR3 contains 17 residues. The CDR3 DNA sequence: TGTGCCTGGAGTGCCACAGGGATTGGCGCCTATAATTCACCCCTCCACTTT. Translated: CAWSATGIGAYNSPLHF.

This chain links TRBV5-1 with TRBJ2-1; 9 bases map to TRBD2. The junction had 8 bases not matched to a gene; V was cut back by 0 bases and J by 13 bases. The CDR3 extends over 14 amino acids. Per germline, CDR1 SGHRS and CDR2 YFSETQ. CDR3: CASSLVASGDPQFF. The CDR3 DNA is TGCGCCAGCAGCTTGGTGGCTAGCGGGGATCCTCAGTTCTTC.

The chain recombines TRBV2 with TRBJ2-5; weak D call: TRBD2 (5 bases). The V gene's germline CDR1 is SNHLY and CDR2 FYNNEI. This CDR3 has 12 amino acids. V lost 5 bases and J 2 bases, leaving 6 bases between the germline ends. The CDR3 loop reads CASSWRQETQYF. The CDR3, as DNA: TGTGCCAGCAGTTGGAGGCAAGAGACCCAGTACTTC.

The CDR3 bases are TGTGCTCGGAGTCGGGGACAGGAGTCCTACGAGCAGTACTTC. Translating gives CARSRGQESYEQYF. This sequence joins TRBV30 and TRBJ2-7, with 8 bases fitting TRBD1. Germline CDR1 reads GTSNPN; CDR2 reads SVGIG (reference sequence). The CDR3 has 14 amino acids.

The chain employs TRBV20-1 and TRBJ1-2; no definite D call. Germline assignment: CDR1 DFQATT and CDR2 SNEGSKA (reference sequence). The CDR3 totals 10 residues. V lost 6 bases and J 8 bases, leaving 10 bases between the germline ends. The CDR3 nucleotides are TGCAGTGCCAGCGAAAGCGGCTACACCTTC. This encodes CSASESGYTF.

CDR3 protein: CASNAEFNYGYTF. The CDR3 coding sequence is TGTGCCAGCAACGCCGAATTCAACTATGGCTACACCTTC. The chain carries TRBV2 and TRBJ1-2; D unresolved. Trimming shortened V by 7 bases and J by 2 bases, and 11 bases separated the two germline ends. The length of the CDR3 is 13 residues. The germline gives CDR1 SNHLY, CDR2 FYNNEI.

The chain links TRBV27 to TRBJ1-5; tentative D call: TRBD1 (5 bases). Trimming stripped 4 bases from V and 1 base from J, with 5 bases between. The length of the CDR3 is 13 residues. From germline, CDR1 is MNHEY and CDR2 SMNVEV (reference sequence). CDR3 protein: CASSWTSNQPQHF. The DNA of the CDR3 is TGTGCCAGCAGTTGGACAAGCAATCAGCCCCAGCATTTT.

V is TRBV5-5 and J is TRBJ2-2; 8 bases agree with TRBD2. This CDR3 comprises 15 residues. V lost 4 bases to trimming and J lost 6 bases; unmatched junction nucleotides: 8. CDR1 and CDR2 (germline): SGHKS, YYEKEE (reference sequence). The CDR3 DNA is TGTGCCAGCAGCCGCGGGAGGAGCGGGCCCGGGGAGCTGTTTTTT. Translating gives CASSRGRSGPGELFF.

The chain has TRBV3-1 (or the pseudogene TRBV3-2) and TRBJ2-7, with 9 bases lining up with TRBD1. Per the germline V gene, CDR1 is LGHDT and CDR2 is YNNKEL (reference sequence). The CDR3 extends over 17 amino acids. V lost 0 bases, J lost 3 bases, and 9 bases stayed unmatched. CDR3 sequence reads: CASSQDDVGTGYYEQYF. In nucleotides, the CDR3 is TGTGCCAGCAGCCAAGATGATGTGGGGACAGGGTACTACGAGCAGTACTTC.

The chain joins TRBV19 to TRBJ2-1; TRBD2 aligns across 9 bases. Trimming removed 3 bases from V and 3 bases from J; junction bases left unmatched: 3. Germline V gene lookup returns CDR1 LNHDA and CDR2 SQIVND (reference sequence). The length of the CDR3 is 15 residues. The CDR3 loop is CASSIPSGVYNEQFF. The CDR3 nucleotides read TGTGCCAGTAGTATTCCTAGCGGGGTCTACAATGAGCAGTTCTTC.

The chain joins TRBV4-3 to TRBJ1-6, with 7 bases identical to TRBD1. V dropped 1 base and J dropped 7; count of bases not matched to a gene: 4. The CDR3 covers 15 residues. CDR1 is LGHNA, CDR2 YSLEER, per germline. As DNA, the CDR3 is TGCGCCAGCAGCCAAGGGACAGGAGAGAATTCACCCCTCCACTTT. Translated, it gives CASSQGTGENSPLHF.

This clone has a single count. The rearrangement joins TRBV5-1 to TRBJ1-2; 7 positions agree with TRBD1. V gave up 4 bases and J gave up 7 bases; unmatched junction bases: 10. Germline V lookup: CDR1 SGHRS, CDR2 YFSETQ. The CDR3 extends over 14 amino acids. The chain's CDR3 is CASSPTDRVLGYTF. CDR3 bases: TGCGCCAGCAGCCCTACCGACAGGGTACTTGGCTACACCTTC.

CDR3 sequence reads: CASSFRQPYEQYF. The CDR3 DNA sequence: TGTGCCAGCAGCTTTAGACAGCCCTACGAGCAGTACTTC. The chain uses TRBV7-9 and TRBJ2-7; the D gene is possibly TRBD1 (5 bases). Germline loops: CDR1 SEHNR, CDR2 FQNEAQ (reference sequence). The CDR3 length is 13 residues. Trimming stripped 3 bases from V and 2 bases from J, with 8 bases between.

V is TRBV5-6 and J is TRBJ2-5; D may be TRBD1 or TRBD2 (5 bases each). The CDR3 runs to 12 residues. V gave up 6 bases and J gave up 5 bases, with 11 bases separating them. From germline, CDR1 is SGHDT and CDR2 YYEEEE. CDR3 amino acids: CASTLGVETQYF. The CDR3 DNA sequence: TGTGCCAGCACTTTGGGGGTCGAGACCCAGTACTTC.

The chain recombines TRBV9 with TRBJ2-7; 13 bases line up with TRBD2. After removal of 2 bases from V and 3 bases from J, the junction contained 8 bases not matched to a gene. The CDR3 contains 17 residues. Germline values: CDR1 SGDLS, CDR2 YYNGEE. The CDR3 region has the DNA TGTGCCAGCAGCGTCGGGACTAGCGGGGACCGGTACTACGAGCAGTACTTC. Translating gives CASSVGTSGDRYYEQYF.

The chain uses TRBV10-3 and TRBJ2-3; 9 bases are a match to TRBD2. The CDR3 has 14 amino acids. The germline V gene has CDR1 ENHRY and CDR2 SYGVKD. V trimming: 8 bases; J trimming: 5 bases; junction bases outside the gene matches: 8. The chain's CDR3 is CAIAESGGRDTQYF. The DNA for the CDR3 is TGTGCCATCGCCGAGAGCGGGGGGAGAGATACGCAGTATTTT.

V usage is TRBV5-4 and J usage is TRBJ2-1, with TRBD2 matching over 11 bases. This CDR3 spans 15 amino acids. Germline assignment: CDR1 SGHNT and CDR2 YYREEE (reference sequence). The junction had 7 bases not matched to a gene; V was cut back by 4 bases and J by 7 bases. The CDR3 nucleotides read TGTGCCAGCAGCGTACCCAGACTAGCGGGGAATGAGCAGTTCTTC. Translating it yields CASSVPRLAGNEQFF. Full variable domain (outside the CDR3, taken from reference TRBV5-4 and TRBJ2-1): ETGVTQSPTHLIKTRGQQVTLRCSSQSGHNTVSWYQQALGQGPQFIFQYYREEENGRGNFPPRFSGLQFPNYSSELNVNALELDDSALYLCASSVPRLAGNEQFFGPGTRLTVL.

The V gene is TRBV7-2, the J gene TRBJ1-1; weak D call: TRBD1 (6 bases). The V end was cut by 2 bases, the J end by 3 bases, with 25 bases between. Per the germline V gene, CDR1 is SGHTA and CDR2 is FQGNSA. This CDR3 comprises 19 residues. The CDR3 loop reads CASSLTVGTGWGLDTEAFF. The CDR3 coding sequence is TGTGCCAGCAGCTTAACCGTTGGAACAGGGTGGGGTCTTGACACTGAAGCTTTCTTT.

The rearrangement joins TRBV7-9 to TRBJ2-3; the D is unclear. There are 12 residues in the CDR3. The V gene's germline CDR1 is SEHNR and CDR2 FQNEAQ (reference sequence). V was shortened by 4 bases and J by 2 bases, with 4 bases between the two germline ends. The CDR3 DNA reads as TGTGCCAGCAGCTCAAACACAGATACGCAGTATTTT. Protein product: CASSSNTDTQYF.

The J gene is TRBJ2-7, the V gene TRBV5-4; 7 positions match TRBD2. This CDR3 contains 15 residues. J gave up 7 bases and V 0 bases, and 10 bases lay outside the gene matches. The germline gives CDR1 SGHNT, CDR2 YYREEE (reference sequence). This CDR3 reads CASSLGGGDNREQYF. CDR3 coding DNA: TGTGCCAGCAGCTTGGGCGGGGGAGACAATCGGGAGCAGTACTTC.